This note documents a single TCR beta chain sequence. The data stem from a study of blood T cell repertoires in COVID-19. The wider study: Italy, Spain and the United States were the sources of the convalescent and acute COVID-19 samples.

The data were produced by immunoSEQ multiplex PCR, yet TCRdb's version contains in-frame clones alone and is incomplete. The top ten hold about 9.3% of the sample, which has over 150,000 clones, around nine tenths seen once. Specimen: peripheral blood. The sequence derives from a woman aged 70-85 years with COVID-19, enrolled during active disease.

The chain's CDR3 is CASSQGSSNQPQHF. The CDR3 coding sequence is TGTGCCAGCAGCCAAGGGAGTAGCAATCAGCCCCAGCATTTT. The J gene is TRBJ1-5, the V gene TRBV3-1 (or the pseudogene TRBV3-2); D remains unclear. There are 14 residues in the CDR3. The germline CDR1 and CDR2 sequences are LGHDT and YNNKEL (reference sequence). The V end lost 1 base, the J end lost 0 bases, and 4 bases lay between the germline ends.